Below, 4 T cell receptor beta chains from the same sample are listed, as sequenced in a study of regulatory T cells in long-lasting Graves disease. Investigators prepared the TCR beta libraries by applying iRepertoire HTBI primers and Arm-PCR of CDR3 regions. TCRdb itself ran the multiplex PCR reads through MiXCR, one entry per CDR3 protein. The sample gives about 470,000 distinct CDR3 sequences, 15% of which show up once; 16% is in the top ten. Time point of the sample: newly diagnosed GD, antithyroid drugs for less than 3 months. The TCR library was made from RNA extracted from PBMCs. The data were also submitted as part of a second study, on T cells in Graves' hyperthyroidism and ophthalmopathy.

Source: peripheral blood mononuclear cells (PBMCs), taken at new diagnosis, from a patient treated with antithyroid drugs. These TCRs come from a woman aged 25 to 39 with Graves disease.

This clonotype was seen many times. This sequence joins TRBV6-5 and TRBJ1-2; D gene uncertain. Germline CDR1 MNHEY, CDR2 SVGAGI. Trimming stripped 0 bases from V and 5 bases from J, with 16 bases between. The CDR3 consists of 16 residues. The CDR3 DNA sequence: TGTGCCAGCAGTTACTCGAAAGGGCGCGTAACGTATGGCTACACCTTC. Protein: CASSYSKGRVTYGYTF.

This clonotype was recorded many times. This chain connects TRBV28 to TRBJ2-1; D not certain. CDR1 is MDHEN, CDR2 SYDVKM, per germline. V was trimmed by 1 base and J by 10 bases, leaving 11 bases between them. The CDR3 is 13 amino acids. The CDR3 reads CASSLSGPGEQFF. CDR3 DNA: TGTGCCAGCAGTTTATCTGGCCCTGGGGAGCAGTTCTTC. The variable domain in full, with the rest retrieved from reference TRBV28 and TRBJ2-1, is DVKVTQSSRYLVKRTGEKVFLECVQDMDHENMFWYRQDPGLGLRLIYFSYDVKMKEKGDIPEGYSVSREKKERFSLILESASTNQTSMYLCASSLSGPGEQFFGPGTRLTVL.

The chain combines TRBV20-1 with TRBJ1-5; 7 nucleotides agree with TRBD1. Germline CDR1 reads DFQATT; CDR2 reads SNEGSKA (reference sequence). There are 15 residues in the CDR3. Germline trimming cut 3 bases from V and 0 bases from J; bases unmatched to any gene: 5. Here the CDR3 reads CSARGDRYSNQPQHF. The CDR3 DNA follows: TGCAGTGCTAGGGGGGACAGATATAGCAATCAGCCCCAGCATTTT.

The V gene is TRBV4-2, the J gene TRBJ2-2, with 9 bases matching TRBD2. The J segment lost 1 base and the V segment lost 3 bases, leaving 3 bases of the junction unmatched. Germline CDR1 is LGHNA and CDR2 is YNFKEQ. CDR3 length: 16 residues. The CDR3 loop is CASSQGAGGNTGELFF. The CDR3 bases are TGTGCCAGCAGCCAGGGAGCGGGAGGGAACACCGGGGAGCTGTTTTTT.